This T cell receptor (beta chain) was sequenced for a study of blood T cell repertoires in COVID-19. Assay: immunoSEQ multiplex PCR; the TCRdb copy retains only in-frame clones and omits some. The table has approximately 70,000 clones, over 75% seen once; the top ten hold about 1.2%. This receptor was identified in a woman aged 55 to 70 with acute or convalescent COVID-19. Input material: peripheral blood.

CDR3 sequence: CASSMLSVYGYTF. The CDR3, as DNA: TGTGCCAGTAGTATGCTCAGCGTCTATGGCTACACCTTC. The genes are TRBV19 and TRBJ1-2, with D hard to call. CDR1 is LNHDA, CDR2 SQIVND, per germline (reference sequence). This CDR3 region has 13 residues. V lost 3 bases and J 4 bases, leaving 9 bases between the germline ends. The variable domain in full, completed from reference TRBV19 and TRBJ1-2, reads DGGITQSPKYLFRKEGQNVTLSCEQNLNHDAMYWYRQDPGQGLRLIYYSQIVNDFQKGDIAEGYSVSREKKESFPLTVTSAQKNPTAFYLCASSMLSVYGYTFGSGTRLTVV.